Presented here are 19 T cell receptor beta chains from one specimen sequenced in a study of blood T cell repertoires in COVID-19. Produced via immunoSEQ multiplex PCR; TCRdb's table is partial and in-frame only. The data show hundreds of thousands of clones, less than 90% seen once. The sequenced sample was PBMCs or T cells enriched from blood (not recorded which). The source of these receptors is a woman aged 25-40 years who had recovered from COVID-19.

This sequence joins TRBV27 and TRBJ2-7; tentative D call: TRBD1 (6 bases). Germline CDR1 is MNHEY and CDR2 is SMNVEV (reference sequence). The CDR3 contains 15 residues. V lost 6 bases, J lost 2 bases, and 17 bases lay in between. This CDR3 is CASSRTGPSPYEQYF. In nucleotides, the CDR3 is TGTGCCAGCAGCAGAACAGGGCCTTCCCCCTACGAGCAGTACTTC.

The chain recombines TRBV11-2 with TRBJ2-7, with unresolved D. The CDR3 has 15 residues. Per the germline V gene, CDR1 is SGHAT and CDR2 is FQNNGV. The V end was cut by 0 bases, the J end by 1 base, with 10 bases between. CDR3 in amino acids: CASSLDIGRSYEQYF. In nucleotides, the CDR3 is TGTGCCAGCAGCTTAGATATCGGTCGTTCCTACGAGCAGTACTTC.

The chain is built from TRBV4-2 and TRBJ1-5, with a tentative D call TRBD1 (5 bases). Trimming shortened V by 0 bases and J by 4 bases, and 10 bases separated the two germline ends. The CDR3 spans 15 residues. Germline V gene data show CDR1 as LGHNA and CDR2 as YNFKEQ. CDR3 in amino acids: CASSQELGGNQPQHF. The CDR3 DNA is TGTGCCAGCAGCCAAGAGTTGGGGGGGAATCAGCCCCAGCATTTT.

The genes are TRBV5-8 and TRBJ1-1; 8 bases agree with TRBD1. CDR1 is SGHTS and CDR2 is YDEGEE in the germline V gene. CDR3 size: 12 residues. Germline trimming cut 4 bases from V and 11 bases from J; bases unmatched to any gene: 7. Here the CDR3 reads CASSSDRGWAFF. The CDR3, as DNA: TGTGCCAGCAGCAGCGACAGGGGTTGGGCTTTCTTT.

This chain links TRBV14 with TRBJ1-5; 9 bases are a match to TRBD1. Germline V gene data show CDR1 as SGHDN and CDR2 as FVKESK. The CDR3 sequence is 16 residues long. The CDR3 DNA reads TGTGCGATGAGCCCCCGGACAGGGGTGGGCAATCAGCCCCAGCATTTT. Translating gives CAMSPRTGVGNQPQHF.

The chain carries TRBV7-3 and TRBJ1-1; TRBD1 matches at 7 bases. The CDR3 loop spans 17 amino acids. After removal of 0 bases from V and 0 bases from J, the junction contained 7 bases not matched to a gene. In germline, CDR1 is SGHTA, CDR2 FQGTGA. The CDR3 DNA is TGTGCCAGCAGCTTAACGTTGGGGACAGTTATGAACACTGAAGCTTTCTTT. This translates into CASSLTLGTVMNTEAFF. The complete variable domain, with remaining parts taken from reference TRBV7-3 and TRBJ1-1, reads GAGVSQTPSNKVTEKGKYVELRCDPISGHTALYWYRQSLGQGPEFLIYFQGTGAADDSGLPNDRFFAVRPEGSVSTLKIQRTERGDSAVYLCASSLTLGTVMNTEAFFGQGTRLTVV.

V and J are TRBV2 and TRBJ1-2, with 8 bases fitting TRBD1. After removal of 6 bases from V and 8 bases from J, the junction contained 11 bases not matched to a gene. This CDR3 spans 14 amino acids. Germline V gives CDR1 SNHLY, CDR2 FYNNEI. The CDR3 is CASRLIQGAGGYTF. CDR3 DNA sequence: TGTGCCAGCAGGCTTATCCAGGGGGCGGGAGGCTACACCTTC.

This chain uses TRBV27 with TRBJ2-3; TRBD2 matches 12 bases. This CDR3 has 16 residues. Germline-derived CDR1 and CDR2 are MNHEY and SMNVEV (reference sequence). Trimming removed 4 bases from V and 4 bases from J; junction bases left unmatched: 6. The CDR3 DNA reads TGTGCCAGCAGTTACCTAGCGGGAGGGCGGGCAGATACGCAGTATTTT. As protein: CASSYLAGGRADTQYF.

Here the CDR3 DNA reads TGTGCCAGCAGCTTAAGTCTAGCAGCAAACGCTGAGCAGTTCTTC. Translation gives CASSLSLAANAEQFF. The V gene is TRBV7-9, the J gene TRBJ2-1; a weak D match, TRBD2 (5 bases). Germline assignment: CDR1 SEHNR and CDR2 FQNEAQ (reference sequence). Between the trimmed V and J ends, which lost 2 bases and 9 bases, there was a span of 17 bases. The CDR3 is made up of 15 amino acids.

The chain employs TRBV28 and TRBJ2-1; the match to TRBD1 covers 8 bases. Germline V gives CDR1 MDHEN, CDR2 SYDVKM. V lost 5 bases, J lost 6 bases, and 9 bases stayed unmatched. The CDR3 sequence is 15 residues long. The CDR3 sequence is CASSTPGTGFNEQFF. The CDR3 nucleotides are TGTGCCAGCAGTACCCCTGGGACAGGCTTCAATGAGCAGTTCTTC.

For this clone: This may stem from a read error, because a much larger clone lies one nucleotide away. This chain links TRBV7-2 with TRBJ1-1, with D unclear. Trimming removed 4 bases at V and 1 base at J, with 7 bases between. CDR3 length: 13 amino acids. CDR1 and CDR2 (germline): SGHTA, FQGNSA. The CDR3, as DNA: TGTGCCAGCAGCTCCAACAGGAACACTGAAGCTTTCTTT. This sequence encodes CASSSNRNTEAFF.

The rearrangement joins TRBV6-4 to TRBJ1-2, with D unresolved. Germline V gene sequence: CDR1 MRHNA, CDR2 SNTAGT. The CDR3 totals 11 residues. With 2 bases removed from V and 9 bases from J, the gap between germline ends came to 7 bases. The CDR3 spells CASSDPLSYTF. In nucleotides, the CDR3 is TGTGCCAGCAGTGACCCCTTAAGCTACACCTTC.

This clone was counted only a few times. The chain combines TRBV3-1 (or the pseudogene TRBV3-2) with TRBJ1-2; D remains ambiguous. From germline, CDR1 is LGHDT and CDR2 YNNKEL (reference sequence). Trimming removed 4 bases at V and 8 bases at J, with 17 bases between. This CDR3 comprises 14 residues. CDR3 sequence: CASSPSAPSRGYTF. CDR3 DNA: TGTGCCAGCAGCCCATCGGCCCCCTCGAGGGGCTACACCTTC.

This chain links TRBV6-2 or TRBV6-3 with TRBJ2-3; D is uncertain. CDR3 length equals 12 residues. CDR1 is MNHEY and CDR2 is SVGEGT in the germline V gene. Trimming left V 2 bases short and J 14 bases short, with 14 bases between. The CDR3 DNA sequence: TGTGCCAGCAGTTACCTCACTACGATGGCGTATTTT. It specifies CASSYLTTMAYF.

The V and J genes are TRBV19 and TRBJ1-1, with D possibly TRBD1 on 5 matching bases. V was shortened by 3 bases and J by 5 bases, with 13 bases between the two germline ends. CDR3 length equals 14 residues. CDR1 LNHDA and CDR2 SQIVND come from the germline V gene (reference sequence). CDR3 residues: CASSIRTTETEAFF. The CDR3 coding sequence is TGTGCCAGTAGTATCCGGACAACCGAAACTGAAGCTTTCTTT.

This chain joins TRBV6-5 and TRBJ2-6, with a weak D call TRBD1 (6 bases). Trimming left V 10 bases short and J 1 base short, with 8 bases between. This CDR3 has 13 amino acids. Germline values: CDR1 MNHEY, CDR2 SVGAGI. CDR3 region: CAIRGSGANVLTF. Here the CDR3 DNA reads TGTGCCATTAGGGGGTCTGGGGCCAACGTCCTGACTTTC.

The chain joins TRBV5-3 to TRBJ1-3; 7 nucleotides align to TRBD1. TRBV5-3 is treated as an ORF (open reading frame) with a function not yet certain. The CDR3 totals 16 residues. The V and J ends lost 5 bases and 0 bases, in that order; junction bases with no gene match: 8. The CDR3 is CARRRQGHFSGNTIYF. Written as DNA, the CDR3 is TGTGCCAGAAGGCGACAGGGCCACTTCTCTGGAAACACCATATATTTT.

This chain joins TRBV5-8 and TRBJ2-5; D might be TRBD2 (5 bases). The CDR3 spans 13 residues. Trimming shortened V by 2 bases and J by 5 bases, and 10 bases separated the two germline ends. Germline-derived CDR1 and CDR2 are SGHTS and YDEGEE. The CDR3 coding sequence is TGTGCCAGCAGCTTAAGCGGTGGGGAGACCCAGTACTTC. Amino acids: CASSLSGGETQYF.

The chain recombines TRBV6-1 with TRBJ1-5, with TRBD1 identical over 8 bases. V shed 2 bases and J 9 bases; nucleotides not matched to a gene: 12. Germline V lookup: CDR1 MNHNS, CDR2 SASEGT. CDR3 size: 16 residues. DNA for the CDR3: TGTGCCAGCAGTGAACCGGGACAGGAGGCGGTGGGGCCCCAGCATTTT. Amino acids: CASSEPGQEAVGPQHF.